This T cell receptor beta chain was recorded in a study of CD8 T cells in Susac syndrome. An amount of RNA that ranged from about 0.45 to 1 ug was reverse transcribed with random hexamers. MiXCR, applied by TCRdb to the immunoSEQ multiplex PCR reads, yields one record per CDR3 protein. There are tens of thousands of distinct CDR3 sequences in the sample; around 94% occur only once, and approximately 0.9% lies in the top ten. Trimming removed 0 bases at V and 0 bases at J, with 15 bases between. The CDR3 has 19 amino acids. V gene TRBV12-3 or TRBV12-4 combines with J gene TRBJ2-6; a weak D match, TRBD1 (5 bases). Material for sequencing was CD8+ T cells from PBMCs. The receptor's source is a human donor with Susac syndrome. CDR3 sequence: CASSLALGPRGSGANVLTF. The CDR3 DNA reads as TGTGCCAGCAGTTTAGCGTTGGGGCCTAGGGGCTCTGGGGCCAACGTCCTGACTTTC.